Detailed here is one T cell receptor beta chain. Its antigen remains unknown. This entry is derived from a study of vaccination and CD4 T cells after COVID-19. Study-level information: The peptides that stimulated the cells were overlapping spike peptides from SARS-CoV-2, HCoV-NL63, HCoV-OC43 and HCoV-229E.

The assay that was used to sequence DNA from cultured CD4+ T cells was the Oncomine TCR Beta short-read assay. TCRdb processed the PCR reads anew with MiXCR; each CDR3 protein has one entry. Of some 9,600 distinct CDR3 sequences listed, about 60% were seen once; the top ten hold 23%. The treatment here: approximately 9-day PBMC culture with coronavirus spike peptide pools or control peptides (ViraFEST assay). The material sequenced was CD4+ T cells from blood, cultured in vitro. The TCR was taken from a human donor who had recovered from COVID-19.

The CDR3 reads CSARSASGGFYEQYF. The CDR3 coding sequence is TGCAGTGCTAGATCCGCTAGCGGGGGATTCTACGAGCAGTACTTC. J is TRBJ2-7 and V is TRBV20-1, with 10 bases lining up with TRBD2. The CDR3 sequence is 15 residues long. From germline, CDR1 is DFQATT and CDR2 SNEGSKA (reference sequence). The V gene end was trimmed by 2 bases and the J gene end by 3 bases; junction bases not matched to a gene: 7.